One and the same sample provided the 14 T cell receptor beta chains below, sequenced in a study of OX40 agonist ivuxolimab in advanced cancers. This table comes from immunoSEQ multiplex PCR, and its TCRdb copy is limited to in-frame clones, with some not included. Of more than 50,000 clones listed, about 86% are singletons. The sample in question was CD4+ or CD8+ T cells sorted from blood, obtained in a trial of the OX40 agonist ivuxolimab. These receptors all stem from an adult with an advanced solid tumor such as melanoma, head and neck, liver or kidney cancer.

The chain joins TRBV5-1 to TRBJ1-1, with D possibly being TRBD1 (6 bases). CDR1 and CDR2 (germline): SGHRS, YFSETQ. V shed 1 base and J shed 5 bases, with 15 bases lying between them. This CDR3 comprises 15 residues. The CDR3 sequence: CASSLKVQGLTEAFF. In nucleotides, the CDR3 is TGCGCCAGCAGCTTGAAGGTACAGGGTCTAACTGAAGCTTTCTTT. Supplemented by reference TRBV5-1 and TRBJ1-1, the full variable domain reads KAGVTQTPRYLIKTRGQQVTLSCSPISGHRSVSWYQQTPGQGLQFLFEYFSETQRNKGNFPGRFSGRQFSNSRSEMNVSTLELGDSALYLCASSLKVQGLTEAFFGQGTRLTVV.

This chain connects TRBV7-2 to TRBJ2-2, with a possible D match to TRBD1 (5 bases). Looked up from germline, CDR1 is SGHTA and CDR2 is FQGNSA. The CDR3 totals 14 residues. The V gene lost 11 bases and the J gene lost 1 base, with 14 bases spanning the gap. CDR3 region: CAGAKGGNTGELFF. As DNA, the CDR3 is TGTGCCGGGGCAAAGGGTGGGAACACCGGGGAGCTGTTTTTT.

V usage is TRBV2 and J usage is TRBJ2-3, with D unresolved. CDR1 SNHLY and CDR2 FYNNEI come from the germline V gene. The CDR3 runs 15 residues. V was shortened by 3 bases and J by 2 bases, with 12 bases between the two germline ends. CDR3 coding DNA: TGTGCCAGCAGTGAGGCAGGCCCTCTCACAGATACGCAGTATTTT. Its protein is CASSEAGPLTDTQYF. The full variable domain, in which reference TRBV2 and TRBJ2-3 provide the parts outside the CDR3, is EPEVTQTPSHQVTQMGQEVILRCVPISNHLYFYWYRQILGQKVEFLVSFYNNEISEKSEIFDDQFSVERPDGSNFTLKIRSTKLEDSAMYFCASSEAGPLTDTQYFGPGTRLTVL.

In nucleotides, the CDR3 is TGTGCCAGCAGAATCGGACTAGCGGGAGTAAATGAGCAGTTCTTC. It translates to CASRIGLAGVNEQFF. The chain recombines TRBV7-2 with TRBJ2-1; 13 positions agree with TRBD2. Germline V gene data show CDR1 as SGHTA and CDR2 as FQGNSA. The CDR3 sequence is 15 residues long. The V and J ends lost 6 bases and 7 bases, in that order; junction bases with no gene match: 6.

This chain joins TRBV4-1 and TRBJ2-3, with D possibly matching TRBD2 (7 bases). Per germline, CDR1 MGHRA and CDR2 YSYEKL. This CDR3 is 16 amino acids long. V gave up 3 bases and J gave up 4 bases, with 17 bases separating them. This CDR3 reads CASSHSRGGAPDTQYF. As DNA, the CDR3 is TGCGCCAGCAGCCACAGTAGGGGGGGGGCTCCAGATACGCAGTATTTT.

The rearrangement links TRBV19 to TRBJ1-2, with a possible D match to TRBD1 (5 bases). CDR3 length equals 16 residues. Trimming pared 0 bases from V and 6 bases from J, leaving 17 bases between. Germline V gives CDR1 LNHDA, CDR2 SQIVND (reference sequence). The CDR3 DNA follows: TGTGCCAGTAGTATAGATTGGGGCCGAGCGTCGGATGGCTACACCTTC. As protein: CASSIDWGRASDGYTF.

CDR3 in amino acids: CASSVGTSGGATETQYF. In nucleotides, the CDR3 is TGTGCCAGCAGCGTAGGAACTAGCGGGGGGGCCACCGAGACCCAGTACTTC. The chain carries TRBV9 and TRBJ2-5; TRBD2 aligns across 13 bases. CDR1 is SGDLS, CDR2 YYNGEE, per germline. The J segment lost 5 bases and the V segment lost 0 bases, leaving 7 bases of the junction unmatched. The CDR3 runs to 17 residues.

The rearrangement uses TRBV28 and TRBJ1-6, with TRBD1 identical over 9 bases. The CDR3 extends over 15 amino acids. J gave up 3 bases and V 6 bases, and 3 bases lay outside the gene matches. Germline V gene lookup returns CDR1 MDHEN and CDR2 SYDVKM. Here the CDR3 DNA reads TGTGCCAGCAGGGGACAGGGAGTCTATAATTCACCCCTCCACTTT. Its protein product is CASRGQGVYNSPLHF.

This rearrangement joins TRBV7-9 to TRBJ1-1; no clear D gene. CDR3 size: 12 residues. V lost 2 bases to trimming and J lost 2 bases, with 3 bases between them. Looked up from germline, CDR1 is SEHNR and CDR2 is FQNEAQ (reference sequence). The CDR3: CASSLKNTEAFF. CDR3 nucleotide sequence: TGTGCCAGCAGCTTAAAAAACACTGAAGCTTTCTTT.

The chain has TRBV5-5 and TRBJ2-3; the D call may be TRBD1 or TRBD2 (5 bases each). The V end lost 1 base, the J end lost 0 bases, and 9 bases lay between the germline ends. From germline, CDR1 is SGHKS and CDR2 YYEKEE (reference sequence). This CDR3 is 15 amino acids long. DNA of the CDR3: TGTGCCAGCAGCTTGTGGGGCGGGAGCACAGATACGCAGTATTTT. Its protein is CASSLWGGSTDTQYF.

The rearrangement uses TRBV7-2 and TRBJ2-3, with D possibly TRBD2 on 6 matching bases. From germline, CDR1 is SGHTA and CDR2 FQGNSA. The V end lost 4 bases, the J end lost 0 bases, and 14 bases lay between the germline ends. This CDR3 is built from 16 residues. This CDR3 reads CASSSYAGRSTDTQYF. DNA of the CDR3: TGTGCCAGCAGCTCTTACGCGGGGCGGAGCACAGATACGCAGTATTTT.

This chain uses TRBV5-6 with TRBJ1-2; D gene uncertain. V shed 7 bases and J shed 2 bases, with 15 bases lying between them. The CDR3 runs 14 residues. CDR1 is SGHDT and CDR2 is YYEEEE in the germline V gene. The CDR3 nucleotides are TGTGCCAGCGCGTCCTTCAGGAGCAACTATGGCTACACCTTC. This encodes CASASFRSNYGYTF.

Notes on this clone: At one end, the junction sequence differs from germline, possibly due to a read error. This specimen includes other DNA sequences encoding the same CDR3. The CDR3 loop is CASSGQGGINSPLHF. CDR3 sequence (DNA): TGTGCCAGCAGCGGACAGGGAGGGATTAATTCACCCCTCCATTTT. The rearrangement uses TRBV9 and TRBJ1-6; TRBD1 agrees at 7 bases. The CDR3 has 15 amino acids. Germline CDR1 is SGDLS and CDR2 is YYNGEE.

The rearrangement links TRBV5-5 to TRBJ2-3; no reliable D call. Germline CDR1 reads SGHKS; CDR2 reads YYEKEE (reference sequence). Trimming left V 1 base short and J 1 base short, with 16 bases between. CDR3 length equals 17 residues. The CDR3 loop reads CASSLNTVQARTDTQYF. CDR3 sequence (DNA): TGTGCCAGCAGCTTGAACACAGTTCAAGCGCGCACAGATACGCAGTATTTT.